The sequence of this T cell receptor beta chain was determined in a study of PD-L1 blockade in urothelial cancer. Clones were read by immunoSEQ multiplex PCR, and TCRdb kept only the in-frame ones, dropping some. The sample lists 40,000 to 60,000 clones, approximately 78% occurring once. Time point in this sample: peripheral blood 6 weeks after treatment start. Samples were collected from each patient before treatment and during treatment. Each patient gave between 1 and 8 of them in total. Per the germline V gene, CDR1 is SGHNT and CDR2 is YENEEA. The CDR3 runs to 14 residues. J lost 1 base, V lost 5 bases, and 5 bases had no gene match.

The input for sequencing was PBMCs, taken around atezolizumab (anti-PD-L1) treatment. The rearrangement uses TRBV11-3 and TRBJ2-7; 7 nucleotides match TRBD1. This clonotype originated in a man in his sixties or seventies with urothelial cancer. Here the CDR3 DNA reads TGTGCCAGCAGCCCGAGGGACAGATCCTACGAGCAGTACTTC. Amino acid sequence: CASSPRDRSYEQYF.